This passage covers 27 T cell receptor beta chains from one sample sequenced in a study of blood T cell repertoires in COVID-19. Here immunoSEQ multiplex PCR was the method, and the copy in TCRdb shows in-frame clones only, minus some. The sample lists 150,000 to 190,000 clones; roughly 71% were seen once. Sequencing used peripheral blood. These receptors originate from a woman of 80 years or more with acute or convalescent COVID-19.

The V gene is TRBV5-1, the J gene TRBJ2-3, with 15 bases lining up with TRBD2. J was trimmed by 5 bases and V by 3 bases; bases with no gene match: 7. This CDR3 comprises 17 residues. Per the germline V gene, CDR1 is SGHRS and CDR2 is YFSETQ. The CDR3 reads CASSSRTSGGEGDTQYF. CDR3 sequence (DNA): TGCGCCAGCAGCTCCCGGACTAGCGGGGGGGAGGGAGATACGCAGTATTTT.

This clone was counted once. The V and J genes are TRBV9 and TRBJ1-6, with D possibly matching TRBD1 (6 bases). The CDR3 totals 15 residues. Germline lookup yields CDR1 SGDLS and CDR2 YYNGEE. V was clipped by 6 bases and J by 8 bases, with 18 bases between them. CDR3 loop: CASTLDLQGDSPLHF. As DNA, the CDR3 is TGTGCCAGCACCTTAGACCTACAGGGAGATTCACCCCTCCACTTT.

The rearrangement links TRBV7-2 to TRBJ2-2; TRBD2 aligns across 8 bases. Trimming took 1 base from V and 5 from J; bases not matched to a gene: 3. The germline gives CDR1 SGHTA, CDR2 FQGNSA. This CDR3 has 15 amino acids. CDR3 in amino acids: CASSLVGLETGELFF. In DNA, the CDR3 is TGTGCCAGCAGCTTAGTGGGACTAGAGACCGGGGAGCTGTTTTTT.

The J gene is TRBJ2-2, the V gene TRBV18; 10 nucleotides line up with TRBD2. CDR1 is KGHSH and CDR2 is LQKENI in the germline V gene. Trimming cost V 0 bases and J 7 bases; bases outside gene matches: 5. CDR3 length equals 16 residues. CDR3 nucleotides: TGTGCCAGCTCACCACCGTCTAGCGGGGGACGCGGGGAGCTGTTTTTT. It specifies CASSPPSSGGRGELFF.

Here the CDR3 DNA reads TGTGCCAGCAGCTTCAACCAGGGCCAAGAGACCCAGTACTTC. Its protein is CASSFNQGQETQYF. The chain is built from TRBV7-2 and TRBJ2-5, with a weak D call TRBD1 (5 bases). There are 14 residues in the CDR3. V was cut by 3 bases and J by 1 base, with 9 bases left in between. Germline V gene data show CDR1 as SGHTA and CDR2 as FQGNSA.

The chain is built from TRBV1 and TRBJ1-1. TRBV1 is tagged as a pseudogene. The CDR3 is 13 residues long. The CDR3 loop reads CLLTGGPDTEAFF. CDR3 in DNA: TGCCTCTTAACCGGGGGGCCGGACACTGAAGCTTTCTTT.

The rearrangement joins TRBV3-1 (or the pseudogene TRBV3-2) to TRBJ2-3, with D tentatively TRBD2 (5 bases). Germline loops: CDR1 LGHDT, CDR2 YNNKEL (reference sequence). Trimming stripped 3 bases from V and 1 base from J, with 14 bases between. This CDR3 has 16 residues. In nucleotides, the CDR3 is TGTGCCAGCAGCCATTGGAGGTCGGGTGGCACAGATACGCAGTATTTT. Translation: CASSHWRSGGTDTQYF.

The J gene is TRBJ1-5, the V gene TRBV9; 12 bases are shared with TRBD1. J lost 0 bases, V lost 6 bases, and 10 bases had no gene match. The CDR3 totals 18 residues. Germline loops: CDR1 SGDLS, CDR2 YYNGEE. The CDR3 DNA is TGTGCCAGCAAGGGGACAGGGGGCATGAAATATAGCAATCAGCCCCAGCATTTT. Protein product: CASKGTGGMKYSNQPQHF.

The gene calls are TRBV5-5 and TRBJ1-4, with a tentative D call TRBD1 (6 bases). The V end lost 0 bases, the J end lost 1 base, and 13 bases lay between the germline ends. The V gene's germline CDR1 is SGHKS and CDR2 YYEKEE (reference sequence). CDR3 length equals 17 residues. The CDR3 DNA follows: TGTGCCAGCAGCTTGGGCCGATCAGGGGTAACTAATGAAAAACTGTTTTTT. Its translation: CASSLGRSGVTNEKLFF.

This chain joins TRBV12-3 or TRBV12-4 and TRBJ1-2, with unresolved D. This CDR3 spans 12 amino acids. The V end lost 2 bases, the J end lost 6 bases, and 7 bases lay between the germline ends. This chain's CDR3 is CASSLTENGYTF. CDR3 coding DNA: TGTGCCAGCAGTTTAACGGAGAATGGCTACACCTTC.

The rearrangement uses TRBV30 and TRBJ2-3; 10 bases fit TRBD2. The CDR3 has 14 amino acids. Germline CDR1 is GTSNPN and CDR2 is SVGIG (reference sequence). The trim removed 1 base at V and 4 bases at J, leaving 2 bases unmatched. The CDR3 nucleotides are TGTGCCTGGAGTGCTAGCGGGGGTTCAGATACGCAGTATTTT. It encodes CAWSASGGSDTQYF.

The V gene is TRBV18, the J gene TRBJ1-6; 7 nucleotides match TRBD1. The CDR3 runs 16 residues. Unmatched junction bases numbered 8, after V lost 1 base and J lost 8 bases. Per germline, CDR1 KGHSH and CDR2 LQKENI. The CDR3, as DNA: TGTGCCAGCTCACCACGACAGGGTCCGGTTGATTCACCCCTCCACTTT. It encodes CASSPRQGPVDSPLHF.

V and J are TRBV5-1 and TRBJ1-3, with no clear D. Germline V gene lookup returns CDR1 SGHRS and CDR2 YFSETQ. The CDR3 covers 12 residues. Trimming took 5 bases from V and 3 from J, leaving 6 bases between them. CDR3 protein: CASRAFGNTIYF. CDR3 nucleotides: TGCGCCAGCAGGGCTTTTGGAAACACCATATATTTT.

This clone was detected a few times. The rearrangement links TRBV4-1 to TRBJ1-5; D is perhaps TRBD1 (5 bases). The V gene's germline CDR1 is MGHRA and CDR2 YSYEKL. The V end lost 0 bases, the J end lost 1 base, and 16 bases lay between the germline ends. The CDR3 extends over 18 amino acids. CDR3: CASSQDYGKAGSNQPQHF. Written as DNA, the CDR3 is TGCGCCAGCAGCCAAGATTACGGCAAGGCAGGGAGCAATCAGCCCCAGCATTTT.

CDR3 amino acids: CASSQEYAGNNQPQHF. CDR3 coding DNA: TGCGCCAGCAGCCAAGAGTACGCAGGGAACAATCAGCCCCAGCATTTT. The chain links TRBV4-3 to TRBJ1-5, with D possibly being TRBD1 (5 bases). The V gene lost 0 bases and the J gene lost 3 bases, with 12 bases spanning the gap. Per the germline V gene, CDR1 is LGHNA and CDR2 is YSLEER. CDR3 size: 16 residues.

The gene calls are TRBV19 and TRBJ1-2; weak D call: TRBD1 (6 bases). CDR1 is LNHDA, CDR2 SQIVND, per germline (reference sequence). CDR3 length: 14 amino acids. V was pared by 6 bases and J by 2 bases, with 13 bases between. CDR3 DNA sequence: TGTGCCAGTAGCTCCTTACAGGGAAACTATGGCTACACCTTC. It yields the protein CASSSLQGNYGYTF.

The chain links TRBV6-2 or TRBV6-3 to TRBJ2-3; 7 nucleotides agree with TRBD2. The trim removed 6 bases at V and 6 bases at J, leaving 12 bases unmatched. Germline V gene lookup returns CDR1 MNHEY and CDR2 SVGEGT. There are 15 residues in the CDR3. DNA of the CDR3: TGTGCCAGCAGCCCTGGACTAGGCCCACACGATACGCAGTATTTT. This gives the protein CASSPGLGPHDTQYF.

The chain recombines TRBV28 with TRBJ1-2; D possibly corresponds to TRBD1 (6 bases). Germline-derived CDR1 and CDR2 are MDHEN and SYDVKM. The CDR3 covers 13 residues. V was cut by 5 bases and J by 8 bases, with 15 bases left in between. CDR3 protein: CASSQGGRHGYTF. CDR3 nucleotides: TGTGCCAGCAGTCAAGGGGGTAGGCACGGCTACACCTTC.

This chain connects TRBV2 to TRBJ2-5; D unclear. CDR1 is SNHLY, CDR2 FYNNEI, per germline. This CDR3 contains 13 residues. Trimming stripped 4 bases from V and 4 bases from J, with 10 bases between. The CDR3 DNA reads TGTGCCAGCAGTGGGGCGTCCCGAGAGACCCAGTACTTC. Residues: CASSGASRETQYF.

V and J are TRBV11-3 and TRBJ1-2; 9 positions match TRBD1. Germline loops: CDR1 SGHNT, CDR2 YENEEA. Unmatched junction bases numbered 7, after V lost 5 bases and J lost 0 bases. The CDR3 has 16 residues. CDR3 nucleotides: TGTGCCAGCAGCCAAGGGACAGGGTCAGCTAACTATGGCTACACCTTC. Translated, it gives CASSQGTGSANYGYTF.

This clone was picked up a small number of times. One end of the junction fails to match germline, which may point to a read error. The J gene is TRBJ2-3, the V gene TRBV7-7; 13 nucleotides agree with TRBD2. The germline gives CDR1 SSHAT, CDR2 FNYEAQ (reference sequence). The CDR3 has 14 residues. The CDR3 DNA sequence: TGTGCTAGCAGCTCTGGGACTAGCGGGGACACGCAGTATTTT. Translating it yields CASSSGTSGDTQYF.

The J gene is TRBJ1-2, the V gene TRBV14; tentatively, D is TRBD1 (5 bases). CDR3 length equals 14 residues. V was cut by 4 bases and J by 2 bases, with 11 bases left in between. Germline CDR1 is SGHDN and CDR2 is FVKESK. The CDR3 nucleotides read TGTGCCAGCAGCCCCCCTAACAGGAACTATGGCTACACCTTC. This encodes CASSPPNRNYGYTF. The full variable domain, rest sourced from reference TRBV14 and TRBJ1-2, is EAGVTQFPSHSVIEKGQTVTLRCDPISGHDNLYWYRRVMGKEIKFLLHFVKESKQDESGMPNNRFLAERTGGTYSTLKVQPAELEDSGVYFCASSPPNRNYGYTFGSGTRLTVV.

The chain carries TRBV6-5 and TRBJ1-3, with TRBD1 matching 7 bases. V shed 6 bases and J 7 bases; nucleotides not matched to a gene: 9. The CDR3 covers 14 residues. Germline CDR1 is MNHEY and CDR2 is SVGAGI. The chain's CDR3 is CASRTDRVGNTIYF. CDR3 DNA sequence: TGTGCCAGCAGGACTGACAGGGTGGGCAACACCATATATTTT.

This chain's CDR3 is CASSSQSGEAFF. DNA of the CDR3: TGTGCCAGCAGCTCCCAATCAGGCGAAGCTTTCTTT. This chain connects TRBV11-2 to TRBJ1-1, with D unclear. The V gene's germline CDR1 is SGHAT and CDR2 FQNNGV. The V end was cut by 4 bases, the J end by 8 bases, with 11 bases between. CDR3 length: 12 residues.

This clone has more than one count but fewer than ten. The CDR3 nucleotides read TGTGCCAGCAGCCAAGACAGGGGAAGAGAGACCCAGTACTTC. Its protein product is CASSQDRGRETQYF. The chain links TRBV14 to TRBJ2-5; the D gene is possibly TRBD1 (6 bases). The CDR3 extends over 14 amino acids. Trimming stripped 0 bases from V and 4 bases from J, with 9 bases between. CDR1 and CDR2 (germline): SGHDN, FVKESK.

The chain uses TRBV4-1 and TRBJ1-4, with 8 bases matching TRBD1. The V and J ends lost 6 bases and 8 bases, in that order; junction bases with no gene match: 20. This CDR3 is 18 amino acids long. The V gene's germline CDR1 is MGHRA and CDR2 YSYEKL. The CDR3 protein is CASSQKFNHGTGREKLFF. The CDR3 DNA follows: TGCGCCAGCAGTCAAAAATTCAACCACGGGACAGGTAGAGAAAAACTGTTTTTT.

Concerning this clone itself: In the same sample, other DNA sequences code for this CDR3. The chain uses TRBV5-1 and TRBJ2-2; 9 positions match TRBD2. There are 15 residues in the CDR3. Unmatched junction bases numbered 1, after V lost 1 base and J lost 3 bases. Germline CDR1 and CDR2: SGHRS and YFSETQ. The CDR3 sequence: CASSLTSGYTGELFF. CDR3 DNA: TGCGCCAGCAGCTTGACTAGCGGGTACACCGGGGAGCTGTTTTTT.